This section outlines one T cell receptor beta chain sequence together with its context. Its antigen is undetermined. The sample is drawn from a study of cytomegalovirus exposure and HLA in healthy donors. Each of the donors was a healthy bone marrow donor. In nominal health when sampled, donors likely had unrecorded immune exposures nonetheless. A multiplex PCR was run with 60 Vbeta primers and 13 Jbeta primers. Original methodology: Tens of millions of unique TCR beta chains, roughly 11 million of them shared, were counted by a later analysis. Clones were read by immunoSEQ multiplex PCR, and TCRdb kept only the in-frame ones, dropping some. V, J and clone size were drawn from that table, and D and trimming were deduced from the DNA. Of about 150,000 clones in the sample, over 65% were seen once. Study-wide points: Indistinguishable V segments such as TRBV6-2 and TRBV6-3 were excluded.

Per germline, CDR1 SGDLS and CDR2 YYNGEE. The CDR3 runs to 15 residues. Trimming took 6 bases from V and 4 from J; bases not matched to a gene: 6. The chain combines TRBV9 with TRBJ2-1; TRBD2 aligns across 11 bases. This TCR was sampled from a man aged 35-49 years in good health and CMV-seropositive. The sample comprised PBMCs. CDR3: CASTTGTSGYNEQFF. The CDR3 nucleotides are TGTGCCAGCACAACCGGGACTAGCGGTTACAATGAGCAGTTCTTC.